The 15 T cell receptor beta chains below were found in one sample sequenced in a study of chemoradiotherapy in HPV16-positive cancers (dated by TCRdb to between 2021 and 2024). The protocol used for the library was the immunoSEQ multiplex PCR assay. TCRdb re-hosts the immuneACCESS table, in-frame sequences only. Its copies lack some clones; in the studies checked, an unresolved V gene accounts for under half of them, and the cause for the rest is not known. The sample table lists about 2,100 clones, 70% to 90% of them with a count of one. The ten largest clones represent around 22% of the sample. This specimen was tumor tissue, taken from a patient who underwent chemoradiotherapy. All receptors derive from a human donor with HPV-associated anogenital cancer.

This clone has a single count. The rearrangement links TRBV18 to TRBJ2-1, with D perhaps matching TRBD1 (6 bases). The CDR3 totals 16 residues. Trimming removed 3 bases at V and 1 base at J, with 13 bases between. The germline V gene has CDR1 KGHSH and CDR2 LQKENI. The CDR3 reads CASSPRAGVSYNEQFF. The CDR3, as DNA: TGTGCCAGCTCACCCCGGGCAGGGGTATCCTACAATGAGCAGTTCTTC. Full variable domain (outside the CDR3, taken from reference TRBV18 and TRBJ2-1): NAGVMQNPRHLVRRRGQEARLRCSPMKGHSHVYWYRQLPEEGLKFMVYLQKENIIDESGMPKERFSAEFPKEGPSILRIQQVVRGDSAAYFCASSPRAGVSYNEQFFGPGTRLTVL.

This rearrangement joins TRBV7-9 to TRBJ1-5; TRBD1 is a possible D gene (6 bases). Trimming removed 1 base at V and 2 bases at J, with 6 bases between. This CDR3 has 14 amino acids. Germline-derived CDR1 and CDR2 are SEHNR and FQNEAQ (reference sequence). The CDR3 is CASSLGTGNQPQHF. The CDR3 coding sequence is TGTGCCAGCAGCTTAGGGACAGGCAATCAGCCCCAGCATTTT.

The gene calls are TRBV5-6 and TRBJ1-5, with 10 bases matching TRBD1. CDR1 and CDR2 from the germline V gene are SGHDT and YYEEEE. The length of the CDR3 is 16 residues. Trimming at V came to 4 bases and at J to 5 bases, leaving 9 bases not matched to a gene. This chain's CDR3 is CASSEGQGREDQPQHF. The CDR3 DNA reads as TGTGCCAGCAGCGAGGGACAGGGGCGGGAGGATCAGCCCCAGCATTTT.

CDR3 nucleotide sequence: TGTGCCACCAGCAACCGGGGGCTCATGAACACTGAAGCTTTCTTT. This translates into CATSNRGLMNTEAFF. This sequence joins TRBV15 and TRBJ1-1; tentative D call: TRBD1 (6 bases). Trimming cost V 4 bases and J 0 bases, with 12 bases left between them. The CDR3 totals 15 residues. Germline assignment: CDR1 LNHNV and CDR2 YYDKDF (reference sequence).

The chain couples TRBV7-6 to TRBJ2-2; D remains unclear. This CDR3 comprises 16 residues. The germline gives CDR1 SGHVS, CDR2 FNYEAQ. The V gene lost 5 bases and the J gene lost 4 bases, with 17 bases spanning the gap. CDR3 protein: CASSPQALPGTGELFF. CDR3 in DNA: TGTGCCAGCAGCCCACAAGCCCTTCCGGGCACCGGGGAGCTGTTTTTT.

The chain carries TRBV19 and TRBJ2-5; D tentatively reads TRBD1 or TRBD2 (5 bases each). CDR3 length: 15 residues. Germline lookup yields CDR1 LNHDA and CDR2 SQIVND (reference sequence). The ends were cut back, 3 bases at V and 2 bases at J, with 13 bases in the middle. CDR3 bases: TGTGCCAGTAGTATCGGGTCGGGGCGGCAAGAGACCCAGTACTTC. As protein: CASSIGSGRQETQYF.

This clone has a handful of counts. This chain connects TRBV4-1 to TRBJ2-7; D is possibly TRBD2 (5 bases). The CDR3 contains 15 residues. The V gene lost 4 bases and the J gene lost 5 bases, with 18 bases spanning the gap. Germline V CDR1 and CDR2: MGHRA, YSYEKL. In nucleotides, the CDR3 is TGCGCCAGCAGCCTCGAGGGCCAGTTCATCGACGAGCAGTACTTC. Protein: CASSLEGQFIDEQYF.

The chain links TRBV27 to TRBJ2-3; no definite D call. Trimming took 7 bases from V and 2 from J, leaving 13 bases between them. Germline CDR1 reads MNHEY; CDR2 reads SMNVEV (reference sequence). CDR3 size: 14 residues. In DNA, the CDR3 is TGTGCCAGCAAGATTTCAGCTACCACAGATACGCAGTATTTT. Its protein product is CASKISATTDTQYF.

The CDR3 DNA follows: TGTGCCAGCAGCTCCAGTGCCGGGGGCGCAGATACGCAGTATTTT. Amino acid sequence: CASSSSAGGADTQYF. J is TRBJ2-3 and V is TRBV7-2; D is perhaps TRBD1 or TRBD2 (6 bases each). The ends were cut back, 4 bases at V and 4 bases at J, with 15 bases in the middle. From germline, CDR1 is SGHTA and CDR2 FQGNSA. The CDR3 consists of 15 residues.

This chain connects TRBV10-2 to TRBJ1-3; weak D call: TRBD1 (6 bases). Trimming removed 2 bases at V and 4 bases at J, with 12 bases between. Germline V gene lookup returns CDR1 WSHSY and CDR2 SAAADI. The CDR3 is 15 amino acids. Here the CDR3 DNA reads TGCGCCAGCAGTGAGCTAGGGGGGATCGGAAACACCATATATTTT. Translating gives CASSELGGIGNTIYF.

The V call is TRBV5-1, the J call TRBJ2-3; 8 nucleotides align to TRBD2. Germline V gene data show CDR1 as SGHRS and CDR2 as YFSETQ. The CDR3 loop spans 14 amino acids. V dropped 4 bases and J dropped 5; count of bases not matched to a gene: 6. The CDR3 loop is CASSRGGQGDTQYF. The CDR3 DNA reads as TGCGCCAGCAGCCGCGGGGGGCAGGGAGATACGCAGTATTTT.

V and J are TRBV10-3 and TRBJ2-4; TRBD2 matches 9 bases. The junction had 7 bases not matched to a gene; V was cut back by 3 bases and J by 10 bases. The CDR3 has 14 residues. CDR1 is ENHRY and CDR2 is SYGVKD in the germline V gene. CDR3 nucleotides: TGTGCCATCAGTGATGGCGGGGGGGCCCCAATTCAGTACTTC. It translates to CAISDGGGAPIQYF.

The CDR3 here is CASSQSRSRGAFF. In nucleotides, the CDR3 is TGTGCCAGCAGCCAATCTAGGAGCAGAGGCGCTTTCTTT. The rearrangement links TRBV16 to TRBJ1-1; D ambiguous. The V gene's germline CDR1 is KGHSY and CDR2 FQNENV. CDR3 size: 13 residues. Trimming took 0 bases from V and 11 from J, leaving 13 bases between them.

In its sample, this clone was seen once. This chain connects TRBV19 to TRBJ2-2; 10 bases are shared with TRBD1. Trimming cost V 5 bases and J 3 bases; bases outside gene matches: 9. In germline, CDR1 is LNHDA, CDR2 SQIVND (reference sequence). The CDR3 is made up of 17 amino acids. This CDR3 is CASSATGGRSHTGELFF. The CDR3 DNA sequence: TGTGCCAGTAGTGCGACAGGGGGCCGATCACACACCGGGGAGCTGTTTTTT. Using reference TRBV19 and TRBJ2-2 for the parts outside the CDR3, the full variable domain is DGGITQSPKYLFRKEGQNVTLSCEQNLNHDAMYWYRQDPGQGLRLIYYSQIVNDFQKGDIAEGYSVSREKKESFPLTVTSAQKNPTAFYLCASSATGGRSHTGELFFGEGSRLTVL.

The chain carries TRBV27 and TRBJ2-1, with D tentatively TRBD1 (5 bases). The CDR3 is 15 residues long. The germline CDR1 and CDR2 sequences are MNHEY and SMNVEV (reference sequence). The V and J ends lost 6 bases and 0 bases respectively, with 12 bases between them. The CDR3 protein is CASRIGASSYNEQFF. DNA of the CDR3: TGTGCCAGCAGGATAGGGGCGAGCTCCTACAATGAGCAGTTCTTC.